This TCR beta chain was identified in a study of CD8+ T cells in alopecia areata (dated by TCRdb to 2017 to 2018). Regarding the study in general: Treated patients were enrolled in an open-label pilot trial of oral tofacitinib, 5 to 10 mg twice daily, for moderate-to-severe alopecia areata. The RNA source kit depended on sample type: the PAXgene miRNA kit for fixed scalp, the miRNeasy kit for PBMCs, and the RNeasy kit for mouse skin. Scalp clonality was compared across normal scalp (n=4), patchy alopecia areata scalp (n=8), and alopecia totalis/universalis scalp (n=8). In both human patients and the C3H/HeJ mouse model, the study applied high-throughput TCRbeta sequencing to look at T cell clonal expansion in alopecia areata. Tofacitinib was administered for 6 to 18 months, and 6 months of follow-up off drug were then conducted to assess delayed response and recurrence. The SALT score, which quantifies the percentage of affected scalp surface area, was used to measure disease severity in treated patients. On the human side, TCRbeta sequencing was run on scalp tissue and on sorted CD4+ and CD8+ peripheral blood T cells from healthy controls and from alopecia areata patients with either patchy or totalis/universalis disease. Tofacitinib-treated patients had biopsies at baseline and at 4 and 24 weeks of treatment, with a later scalp biopsy in several patients. TCRbeta CDR3 regions were amplified by immunoSEQ multiplex PCR using 35 Vbeta forward and 13 Jbeta reverse primers. The paper as a whole reports these results and caveats: Resident alphabeta T cells in normal human skin are also sequenced, complicating scalp TCR repertoire analysis, unlike mouse skin dominated by gammadelta T cells. Compared with mice, TCR sequences shared between patients were less clear, possibly partly because of HLA diversity across the patient population. Many expanded lesional clones were found to persist in scalp and blood during tofacitinib treatment, and relapse after treatment cessation may be partly explained by this persistence. Lesional scalp, especially in alopecia totalis/universalis, showed higher clonality and more expanded CD8+ clones than normal scalp, suggesting antigenic drive. Because the treated cohort was small and had only one nonresponder, larger studies are needed to examine links between baseline CD8+ expansion and response. Tofacitinib significantly lowered scalp clonality and the number of expanded CD8+ clones among the top 100 scalp clones.

The sample's time point label, in plain terms: about 25 weeks on oral tofacitinib. The treatment or condition label here, explained by the study, means: oral pan-JAK inhibitor, 5-10 mg twice daily. Peripheral blood and lesional scalp punch biopsies were obtained from patients with alopecia areata. PBMCs were separated by density centrifugation and stained for CD3, CD4 and CD8, after which CD4+ and CD8+ T cells were sorted on a FACSAria. Remarks on this clone: Its antigen is still unknown. Base quality data are lacking; no much larger clone is found one base away.

The germline V gene (reference sequence) specifies LNHNV as CDR1 and YYDKDF as CDR2. Compared with germline, V lacks 7 bases and J lacks 3 bases; bases without a gene match: 4. From the cysteine up to the phenylalanine, the CDR3 has a length of 13 residues. Just CDR3 DNA is preserved here, 39 bases in frame from base 1. Receptor amplification or capture employed the immunoSEQ multiplex PCR assay. RNA was extracted from all samples and reverse transcribed into cDNA, which served as template for TCR sequencing. First-strand cDNA was synthesized using SuperScript III with a 2:1 mix of oligo-dT and random hexamers. A synthetic immune receptor repertoire was used to gauge amplification bias, and whatever bias remained was removed computationally. As for the authors' bioinformatics: After raw reads were preprocessed to remove errors, the CDR3 was defined following IMGT conventions as running from the conserved cysteine to phenylalanine. Clonality was calculated as 1 minus Shannon entropy normalized by log2 of the number of productive unique TCRs. Whether scalp clones were CD4 or CD8 was inferred by matching scalp TCRbeta sequences against CD4 and CD8 repertoires sorted from blood. TCRdb retrieved this table from immuneACCESS and kept in-frame rearrangements only. Not all clones are present; in checked studies, unresolved V genes account for under half, and no reason is known for the remainder. V, J and clone size are those of that table, while D and trimming were read from the DNA. This sample gives around 100,000 clones in total; 44% of them show up just once. 15% to 20% of the sample goes to the ten largest clones.

The TCR sequence derives from a human donor with alopecia areata. Sample: CD8+ T cells sorted from blood, taken at week 24, from a patient treated with tofacitinib. The V and J genes are TRBV15 and TRBJ2-7; TRBD2 lines up with 9 middle nucleotides. The DNA sequence follows: TGTGCCACCACCCAGCGGGGGGACTACGAGCAGTACTTC. It encodes CATTQRGDYEQYF.